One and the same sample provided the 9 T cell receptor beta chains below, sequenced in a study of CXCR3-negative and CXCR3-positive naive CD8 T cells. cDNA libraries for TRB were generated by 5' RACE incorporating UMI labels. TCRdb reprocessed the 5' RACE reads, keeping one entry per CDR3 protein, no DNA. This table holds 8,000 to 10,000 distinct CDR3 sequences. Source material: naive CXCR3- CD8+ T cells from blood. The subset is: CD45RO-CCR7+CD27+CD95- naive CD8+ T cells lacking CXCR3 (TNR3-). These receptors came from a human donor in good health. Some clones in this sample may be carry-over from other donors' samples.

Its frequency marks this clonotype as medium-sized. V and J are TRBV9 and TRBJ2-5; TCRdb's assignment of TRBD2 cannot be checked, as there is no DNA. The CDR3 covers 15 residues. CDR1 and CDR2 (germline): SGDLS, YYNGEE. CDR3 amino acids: CASSVEPSVQETQYF.

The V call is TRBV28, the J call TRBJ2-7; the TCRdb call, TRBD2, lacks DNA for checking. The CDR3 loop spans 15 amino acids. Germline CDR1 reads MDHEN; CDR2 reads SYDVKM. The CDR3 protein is CASSRTSGRFYEQYF.

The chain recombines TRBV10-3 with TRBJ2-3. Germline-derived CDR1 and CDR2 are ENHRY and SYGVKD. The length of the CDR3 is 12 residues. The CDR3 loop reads CAISAYTDTQYF.

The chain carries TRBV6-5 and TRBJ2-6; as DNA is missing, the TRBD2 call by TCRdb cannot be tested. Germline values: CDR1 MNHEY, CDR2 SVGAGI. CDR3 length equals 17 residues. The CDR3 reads CASSPGLIDSGANVLTF.

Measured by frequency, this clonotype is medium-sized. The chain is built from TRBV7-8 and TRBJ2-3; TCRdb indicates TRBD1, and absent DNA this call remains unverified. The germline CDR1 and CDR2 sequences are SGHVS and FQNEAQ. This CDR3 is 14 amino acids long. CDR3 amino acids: CASSLEWGPDTQYF.

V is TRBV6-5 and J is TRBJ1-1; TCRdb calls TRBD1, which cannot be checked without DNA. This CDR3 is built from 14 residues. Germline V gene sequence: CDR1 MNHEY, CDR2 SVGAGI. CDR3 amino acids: CASSDQGVGTEAFF.

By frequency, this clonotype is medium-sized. CDR3: CSVEVPGFNEKLFF. This chain uses TRBV29-1 with TRBJ1-4; the TCRdb call, TRBD1, lacks DNA for checking. Germline V gene lookup returns CDR1 SQVTM and CDR2 ANQGSEA. The CDR3 extends over 14 amino acids. Drawing the rest from reference TRBV29-1 and TRBJ1-4, the complete variable domain is SAVISQKPSRDICQRGTSLTIQCQVDSQVTMMFWYRQQPGQSLTLIATANQGSEATYESGFVIDKFPISRPNLTFSTLTVSNMSPEDSSIYLCSVEVPGFNEKLFFGSGTQLSVL.

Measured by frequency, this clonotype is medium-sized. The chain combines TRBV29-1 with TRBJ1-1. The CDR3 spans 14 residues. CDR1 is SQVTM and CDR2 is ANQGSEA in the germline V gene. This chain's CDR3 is CSVEDTKGWAEAFF.

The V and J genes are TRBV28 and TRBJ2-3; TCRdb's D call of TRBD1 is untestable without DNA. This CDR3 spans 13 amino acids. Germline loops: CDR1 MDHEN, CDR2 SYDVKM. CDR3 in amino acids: CASSLGTPDTQYF.